This is a list of T cell receptor beta chains from one sample in a study of Graves' ophthalmopathy and Graves' hyperthyroidism. MiXCR, applied by TCRdb to the multiplex PCR reads, yields one record per CDR3 protein. Among over a million distinct CDR3 sequences, roughly 35% were seen once, and the ten largest hold approximately 12%. Sequenced input: peripheral blood or thyroid tissue (not recorded which). Receptor source: an adult man with Graves' hyperthyroidism. Both conserved end residues are part of each CDR3. Each record gives: clone size, V gene, D gene, J gene, CDR3 DNA, CDR3 protein. D genes are given only for firm matches. A row's size may be missing; if present it is once, few, many or a size class.

NA	TRBV10-2	NA	TRBJ1-1	TGCGCCAGCAGTGAGTCGTTGGGGAGCGGCACTGAAGCTTTCTTT	CASSESLGSGTEAFF
NA	TRBV20-1	TRBD2	TRBJ2-5	TGCAGTAAAACTAGCGGGAGCGTAAGGGAGACCCAGTACTTC	CSKTSGSVRETQYF
many	TRBV2	NA	TRBJ1-5	TGTGCCAGCAGTGAGGTGACATCAGGACGGCCCCAGCATTTT	CASSEVTSGRPQHF
NA	TRBV3-1	NA	TRBJ2-7	TGTGCCAGCAGCCAAGGCGGGTACTACGAGCAGTACTTC	CASSQGGYYEQYF
many	TRBV7-9	NA	TRBJ2-7	TGTGCCAGCAGCTTAAGCCCTCTCTACGAGCAGTACTTC	CASSLSPLYEQYF
NA	TRBV4-1	NA	TRBJ1-6	TGCGCCAGCAGCCTTTCTCGGCCCGTCGTTTCACCCCTCCACTTT	CASSLSRPVVSPLHF
many	TRBV2	NA	TRBJ1-1	TGTGCCAGTCAGGGCGCTGGGTACACTGAAGCTTTCTTT	CASQGAGYTEAFF
few	TRBV12-3/TRBV12-4	NA	TRBJ2-2	TGTGCCAGCAGTTTAGCTGGGGTGAGCACCGGGGAGCTGTTTTTT	CASSLAGVSTGELFF
NA	TRBV10-3	TRBD1	TRBJ1-5	TGTGCCAGCAGTGCGTTACAGGGGGCTTTCAATCAGCCCCAGCATTTT	CASSALQGAFNQPQHF
NA	TRBV5-1	TRBD2	TRBJ2-5	TGCGCCAGCAGCCCTGATATTAGCGGGGTTTACCAAGAGACCCAGTACTTC	CASSPDISGVYQETQYF
NA	TRBV28	NA	TRBJ1-1	TGTGCCAGCAGTTTTTTGGGGGGCGCGGGGACTGAAGCTTTCTTT	CASSFLGGAGTEAFF
NA	TRBV7-3	NA	TRBJ1-6	TGCGCCAGCAGCCCACGGAATTTAGACATCTCCTATAATTCACCCCTCCACTTT	CASSPRNLDISYNSPLHF
many	TRBV29-1	TRBD1	TRBJ2-7	TGCAGCGTTCTCGGCCAGGGGGCTTACGAGCAGTACTTC	CSVLGQGAYEQYF
many	TRBV15	NA	TRBJ2-5	TGTGCCACCAGACAGGGTGATAGGGAAGAGACCCAGTACTTC	CATRQGDREETQYF
many	TRBV7-9	NA	TRBJ1-4	TGTGCCAGCAGCTTAGTGGTGGGCCGAGTGGAAAAACTGTTTTTT	CASSLVVGRVEKLFF
NA	TRBV20-1	NA	TRBJ2-6	TGCAGTGTGCGGGACGGGTTTGGGGCTGGGGCCAACGTCCTGACTTTC	CSVRDGFGAGANVLTF
NA	TRBV19	NA	TRBJ2-2	TGTGCCAGTAGTATAAATCTCGCGGGAACCGGGGAGCTGTTTTTT	CASSINLAGTGELFF
few	TRBV4-3	NA	TRBJ2-2	TGCGCCAGCAGCCAAGAATGGCGAGGTTACACCGGGGAGCTGTTTTTT	CASSQEWRGYTGELFF
NA	TRBV6-2/TRBV6-3	NA	TRBJ2-7	TGTGCCAGCAAAACTAGCTCAGCCTACGAGCAGTACTTC	CASKTSSAYEQYF
NA	TRBV11-1	NA	TRBJ1-4	TGTGCCAGCAGCTTAGCGGACCATAATTTTGAAAAACTGTTTTTT	CASSLADHNFEKLFF
many	TRBV7-2	NA	TRBJ2-7	TGTGCCAGCAGCTTACAGGAATACTCCTACGAGCAGTACTTC	CASSLQEYSYEQYF
few	TRBV5-6	NA	TRBJ1-5	TGTGCCAGCAGCTCTAACAGGGAGAGGTGGGGCAATCAGCCCCAGCATTTT	CASSSNRERWGNQPQHF
few	TRBV7-3	NA	TRBJ2-2	TGTGCCAGCAGCTTAAGGGCGGGACGGTCTCTCACCGGGGAGCTGTTTTTT	CASSLRAGRSLTGELFF
NA	TRBV19	NA	TRBJ2-7	TGTGCCAGTTCTATTCTCGGCGGCAGATCCTACGAGCAGTACTTC	CASSILGGRSYEQYF
few	TRBV29-1	NA	TRBJ1-3	TGCAGCGTTGAAGGGCTAGCGGGGGCCGGAAACACCATATATTTT	CSVEGLAGAGNTIYF
many	TRBV24-1	NA	TRBJ2-2	TGTGCCACCAGTGATTCCCCTTCCGGGGAGCTGTTTTTT	CATSDSPSGELFF
many	TRBV29-1	NA	TRBJ1-4	TGCAGCGTTTATTTTAATGAAAAACTGTTTTTT	CSVYFNEKLFF
NA	TRBV9	NA	TRBJ2-7	TGTGCCAGCAGCGCTGGTGGGGGAAAGGGCTACGGCGAGCAGTACTTC	CASSAGGGKGYGEQYF
few	TRBV20-1	NA	TRBJ1-1	TGCAGTGCTGGCAAAACAGGGAGGAACACTGAAGCTTTCTTT	CSAGKTGRNTEAFF
NA	TRBV2	NA	TRBJ1-1	TGTGCCAGCAGAGGTGGGGCTAAAACTGAAGCTTTCTTT	CASRGGAKTEAFF
NA	TRBV11-2	TRBD2	TRBJ2-7	TGCGCCAGCAGCCAAGACCGACTAGCGGGAGGACCCCATAGCGAGCAGTACTTC	CASSQDRLAGGPHSEQYF
NA	TRBV7-6	NA	TRBJ2-1	TGTGCCAGCAGCTCAGTCGGGAATGAGCAGTTCTTC	CASSSVGNEQFF
many	TRBV9	TRBD2	TRBJ2-7	TGTGCCAGCAGCGTAGAGCGTAGCGGGAGCGGCGAGCAGTACTTC	CASSVERSGSGEQYF
many	TRBV24-1	NA	TRBJ1-4	TGTGCCACCAGGAACACCGGGACCGGGGAAAAACTGTTTTTT	CATRNTGTGEKLFF
NA	TRBV25-1	NA	TRBJ2-5	NA	CACSARDSGRQKTQYF
NA	TRBV2	NA	TRBJ1-1	TGTGCCAGCAGTGTGGGGGAATCCACTGAAGCTTTCTTT	CASSVGESTEAFF
NA	TRBV20-1	TRBD1	TRBJ2-5	TGCAGTGCCAGACAGGGTGCCCAGCCCCAGTACTTC	CSARQGAQPQYF
many	TRBV20-1	NA	TRBJ1-1	TGCAGTGCTAGACCGGCCCGCCGAGTGGACACTGAAGCTTTCTTT	CSARPARRVDTEAFF
NA	TRBV6-5	NA	TRBJ2-5	TGTGCCAGCAGTTACGGCGGGGCCCAGTACTTC	CASSYGGAQYF
few	TRBV20-1	NA	TRBJ1-3	TGCAGTGCCCCGGACAGAGGAAACACCATATATTTT	CSAPDRGNTIYF
many	TRBV29-1	NA	TRBJ1-2	TGCAGCGTTGAAGATCCCAGGTCCGGAGGCTACACCTTC	CSVEDPRSGGYTF
NA	TRBV10-2	NA	TRBJ1-2	TGTGCCAGCAGTTACACCAACAGAGGAGCTAACTATGGCTACACCTTC	CASSYTNRGANYGYTF
NA	TRBV6-5	NA	TRBJ2-2	TGTGCCAGCAGTGCGCCCGGGATTACTACCGGGGAGCTGTTTTTT	CASSAPGITTGELFF
few	TRBV6-6	NA	TRBJ1-2	TGTGCCAGCAGTCGCCAAGGGGATGGTGGCTACACCTTC	CASSRQGDGGYTF
NA	TRBV9	NA	TRBJ2-7	TGTGCCAGCAGCTTGGGGGGCAGGGGGGCGCTAGCGGAAACCTACGAGCAGTACTTC	CASSLGGRGALAETYEQYF
many	TRBV9	NA	TRBJ2-5	TGTGCCAGCAGCGTCTCCCAGCGTTTCCAAGAGACCCAGTACTTC	CASSVSQRFQETQYF
NA	TRBV2	TRBD1	TRBJ1-4	TGTGCCAGCAGCTCTAGCCGGGACAGGGGAAGCGAAAAACTGTTTTTT	CASSSSRDRGSEKLFF
NA	TRBV6-5	NA	TRBJ2-5	TGTGCCAGCAGTCAATCGCAGGGTTGGAATCAGCCCCAGTACTTC	CASSQSQGWNQPQYF
many	TRBV29-1	TRBD2	TRBJ2-2	TGCAGCGTCGGGGGGGGGGAGCTGTTTTTT	CSVGGGELFF
NA	TRBV10-3	TRBD1	TRBJ1-1	TGTGCCATCAGAGACAGGGCGGTTTTCTTT	CAIRDRAVFF
many	TRBV7-8	NA	TRBJ2-5	TGTGCCAGCAGCTTAGCACAGCAAGAGACCCAGTACTTC	CASSLAQQETQYF
NA	TRBV2	NA	TRBJ2-5	TGTGCCAGCGCAGGCACAGGGAGGGAGACCCAGTACTTC	CASAGTGRETQYF
few	TRBV5-1	NA	TRBJ1-3	TGCGCCAGCAGCTTGGAGTCACCGAGCTCTGGAAACACCATATATTTT	CASSLESPSSGNTIYF
many	TRBV2	NA	TRBJ1-6	TGTGCCAGCACCGATATGGGAGGAAAGTATAATTCACCCCTCCACTTT	CASTDMGGKYNSPLHF
NA	TRBV29-1	NA	TRBJ1-2	TGCAGCGTTGAACCAGGGACCGGGGGCTACACCTTC	CSVEPGTGGYTF
NA	TRBV30	TRBD1	TRBJ2-7	TGTGCCTGGACGGGGACAGGCTACGAGCAGTACTTC	CAWTGTGYEQYF
few	TRBV5-1	TRBD2	TRBJ2-7	TGCGCCAGCAGCTTGGGTAGCGGGCTCCTCTACGAGCAGTACTTC	CASSLGSGLLYEQYF
few	TRBV28	TRBD1	TRBJ2-7	TGTGCCAGCAGTCGACAGGGGCACTCCTACGAGCAGTACTTC	CASSRQGHSYEQYF
NA	TRBV10-3	NA	TRBJ1-2	TGTGCCATCAGTGACGGGACGGACTATGGCTACACCTTC	CAISDGTDYGYTF